These T cell receptor beta chains were read from a single sample in a study of vaccination and CD4 T cells after COVID-19. TCRdb reprocessed the PCR reads via MiXCR and lists one record per CDR3 protein. In the table there are some 21,000 distinct CDR3 sequences, around 43% of which are singletons. These receptors' antigens are unknown. The specimen comprised CD4+ T cells from blood, cultured in vitro, sampled before SARS-CoV-2 vaccination. The receptors stem from a human donor who had recovered from COVID-19. Both conserved end residues are trimmed from each CDR3. The order of the fields is V gene, CDR3 protein.

TRBV19 | ASSISRDNYGYT
TRBV10-3 | AISRGADTGELF
TRBV7-9 | ASSHGTSGLYNEQF
TRBV14 | ASSQTQVDTQY
TRBV27 | ASSSPGGEAF
TRBV10-3 | AISEVRAGTGELF
TRBV6-5 | ASSSRQGRGEAF
TRBV28 | ASSPRLVGMGPGAF
TRBV19 | ASSGWGRGADNEQF
TRBV20-1 | SASALAGGEMSEQY
TRBV20-1 | SADRTSGGDFSYNEQF
TRBV6-2/TRBV6-3 | ASSRNRGNQPQH
TRBV20-1 | SAGAGTGTDTQY
TRBV6-2/TRBV6-3 | ASSYSKSFGESTQH
TRBV11-3 | ASSETRVHYEQY
TRBV7-6 | ASSLGAGAGEQF
TRBV19 | ASSPQGGNQPQH
TRBV7-8 | ASRERGRNTGELF
TRBV29-1 | SAGQGDQPQH
TRBV5-8 | ASSPRTAYEKLF
TRBV7-9 | ASSTGSGPPYEQY
TRBV20-1 | SAEPYGGGGNEQF
TRBV11-3 | ASSSGAANEQF
TRBV27 | ASSLEGMPHSPLH
TRBV5-1 | ASSLASRDSPLH
TRBV7-6 | ASSLVAAGETEAF
TRBV28 | ASSSGGRKAF
TRBV15 | ATSIDLSVPTEAF
TRBV7-9 | ASSPGPDREQY
TRBV11-2 | ASSETRRNTEAF
TRBV5-4 | ASSLIGSGSYNEQF
TRBV18 | ASSAQETQY
TRBV19 | ASSLGRLAGNNEQF
TRBV6-2/TRBV6-3 | ASSYGGGSSYNSPLH
TRBV20-1 | SASGKGYEQY
TRBV20-1 | SSGVEAGAYEQY
TRBV20-1 | SARDPSGDGREQF
TRBV30 | AWDPGQGYNEQF
TRBV7-2 | ASSFETGLAGEQY